These 5 T cell receptor beta chains originate from one sample sequenced in a study of blood T cells in healthy people across ages. Next came a second PCR, run for roughly 6 to 11 cycles, which used a sample-barcoded 5' primer along with a J-beta primer mix. TCRdb analysed the 5' RACE reads with MiXCR anew, one entry per CDR3 protein. Of 1.6 million or so distinct CDR3 sequences detected, around 36% appear once; the ten largest clones hold roughly 10%. What was sequenced was blood. Receptors were obtained from a woman aged 25-40 years in good health.

The genes are TRBV7-8 and TRBJ2-7; 7 bases agree with TRBD2. The ends lost 1 base at V and 2 bases at J; junction bases unmatched: 8. This CDR3 comprises 16 residues. The V gene's germline CDR1 is SGHVS and CDR2 FQNEAQ. CDR3 DNA: TGTGCCAGCAGCTTAGTCGCGGCGGGGGTCCCCTACGAGCAGTACTTC. It encodes CASSLVAAGVPYEQYF.

This clonotype was detected a few times. CDR3 DNA sequence: TGTGCCAGCAGCCATCGGATGGGCAATCAGCCCCAGCATTTT. Translated, it gives CASSHRMGNQPQHF. V is TRBV3-1 and J is TRBJ1-5, with no clear D. Germline values: CDR1 LGHDT, CDR2 YNNKEL (reference sequence). CDR3 length equals 14 residues. With 3 bases removed from V and 2 bases from J, the gap between germline ends came to 8 bases.

The chain links TRBV7-8 to TRBJ1-1; tentatively, D is TRBD1 (5 bases). Germline V gene sequence: CDR1 SGHVS, CDR2 FQNEAQ. V was cut by 1 base and J by 2 bases, with 11 bases left in between. This CDR3 is built from 15 residues. The DNA of the CDR3 is TGTGCCAGCAGCTTAGGGGGACCGGTAAACACTGAAGCTTTCTTT. Translating it yields CASSLGGPVNTEAFF.

This chain links TRBV3-1 with TRBJ2-5; 8 bases align to TRBD2. CDR1 and CDR2 from the germline V gene are LGHDT and YNNKEL (reference sequence). V lost 4 bases, J lost 3 bases, and 4 bases stayed unmatched. There are 14 residues in the CDR3. The DNA of the CDR3 is TGTGCCAGCAGCCCAGTAGCGGGGAAAGAGACCCAGTACTTC. Its translation: CASSPVAGKETQYF.

This chain connects TRBV20-1 to TRBJ2-1; 9 nucleotides align to TRBD2. Per the germline V gene, CDR1 is DFQATT and CDR2 is SNEGSKA (reference sequence). The CDR3 sequence is 12 residues long. The CDR3 here is CRGLSGGNEQFF. In nucleotides, the CDR3 is TGCCGGGGGCTTAGCGGGGGCAATGAGCAGTTCTTC.